Following are 28 T cell receptor beta chains from one sample sequenced in a study of regulatory T cells in long-lasting Graves disease. Sequencing libraries for TCR beta were prepared with iRepertoire HTBI primers and Arm-PCR of CDR3 regions. TCRdb re-called the multiplex PCR reads through MiXCR, storing one row per CDR3 protein. This table has 350,000 to 500,000 distinct CDR3 sequences, 11% to 15% appearing once. Time point reported: newly diagnosed GD, antithyroid drugs for less than 3 months. There was RNA extracted from PBMCs, and the TCR library was made from it. Separately, the same data were catalogued under a study of T cells in Graves' hyperthyroidism and ophthalmopathy.

Material: peripheral blood mononuclear cells (PBMCs), obtained at new diagnosis, from a patient treated with antithyroid drugs. These TCRs come from a woman in her forties or fifties with Graves disease.

This chain joins TRBV20-1 and TRBJ2-5, with a weak D call TRBD2 (5 bases). The CDR3 is 18 amino acids. V shed 1 base and J shed 3 bases, with 24 bases lying between them. Germline V CDR1 and CDR2: DFQATT, SNEGSKA (reference sequence). CDR3 sequence (DNA): TGCAGTGCTAGAGTCCTTGAGAGGGCAATTTTCTCTGAAGAGACCCAGTACTTC. Translated, it gives CSARVLERAIFSEETQYF.

There are a few counts of this clonotype. This chain links TRBV28 with TRBJ1-5; D call uncertain. The germline gives CDR1 MDHEN, CDR2 SYDVKM. The V and J ends lost 1 base and 9 bases respectively, with 7 bases between them. The CDR3 is 12 amino acids. This CDR3 reads CASSLSSPPQHF. CDR3 nucleotides: TGTGCCAGCAGTTTATCCTCCCCGCCCCAGCATTTT.

This clonotype was detected many times. As DNA, the CDR3 is TGTGCCAGCAGCCCCACCTATCAGCCCCAGCATTTT. It translates to CASSPTYQPQHF. The chain is built from TRBV12-3 or TRBV12-4 and TRBJ1-5; D remains unclear. The CDR3 covers 12 residues. The ends were cut back, 6 bases at V and 5 bases at J, with 8 bases in the middle.

This chain uses TRBV6-2 or TRBV6-3 with TRBJ1-5; D is unresolved. The CDR3 covers 16 residues. Germline-derived CDR1 and CDR2 are MNHEY and SVGEGT. Trimming pared 0 bases from V and 2 bases from J, leaving 11 bases between. The CDR3 spells CASSYSTKSGNQPQHF. DNA of the CDR3: TGTGCCAGCAGTTACTCGACAAAATCGGGCAATCAGCCCCAGCATTTT.

The sample holds many counts of this clonotype. The V call is TRBV9, the J call TRBJ2-7; D is perhaps TRBD2 (5 bases). Trimming removed 0 bases from V and 3 bases from J, with 10 bases in between. The CDR3 is made up of 14 amino acids. Germline CDR1 SGDLS, CDR2 YYNGEE. CDR3 DNA sequence: TGTGCCAGCAGCGTAGAGAGGGTGGGCTACGAGCAGTACTTC. Translation gives CASSVERVGYEQYF.

V and J are TRBV3-1 and TRBJ2-2; possibly TRBD2 for D (5 bases). Trimming stripped 4 bases from V and 1 base from J, with 10 bases between. CDR3 length: 15 amino acids. The germline V gene has CDR1 LGHDT and CDR2 YNNKEL (reference sequence). The CDR3 sequence: CASSLTTVNTGELFF. CDR3 coding DNA: TGTGCCAGCAGCCTGACTACCGTGAACACCGGGGAGCTGTTTTTT.

This clonotype was recorded once. A much larger clone lies one base from this, so it may be a read error. The genes are TRBV9 and TRBJ2-1, with D unclear. This CDR3 has 18 residues. Per germline, CDR1 SGDLS and CDR2 YYNGEE. The CDR3 region has the DNA TGTGCCAGCAGCCCACCACTTCCCAGGATGAGCTCCTACAATGAGGAGTTCTTC. Amino acids: CASSPPLPRMSSYNEEFF. The variable domain in full, completed from reference TRBV9 and TRBJ2-1, reads DSGVTQTPKHLITATGQRVTLRCSPRSGDLSVYWYQQSLDQGLQFLIQYYNGEERAKGNILERFSAQQFPDLHSELNLSSLELGDSALYFCASSPPLPRMSSYNEEFFGPGTRLTVL.

This clonotype was detected many times. The chain recombines TRBV28 with TRBJ2-3; D is unclear. V lost 3 bases and J lost 1, with 11 bases in between. The CDR3 has 15 residues. The germline gives CDR1 MDHEN, CDR2 SYDVKM. CDR3 bases: TGTGCCAGCAGTTTTTACGCGGCACGCACAGATACGCAGTATTTT. As protein: CASSFYAARTDTQYF.

As regards this clonotype: Being one base from a much bigger clone, this may be a read error. The gene calls are TRBV24-1 and TRBJ1-1; no reliable D call. The CDR3 sequence is 12 residues long. Germline lookup yields CDR1 KGHDR and CDR2 SFDVKD. Trimming cost V 3 bases and J 1 base, with 2 bases left between them. CDR3 in amino acids: CATSDGNTEAFF. DNA of the CDR3: TGTGCCACCAGTGATGGGAACACTGAAGCTTTCTTT.

This clonotype was seen at least ten times. The chain is built from TRBV30 and TRBJ1-1; tentative D call: TRBD1 (6 bases). The CDR3 is made up of 11 amino acids. Germline loops: CDR1 GTSNPN, CDR2 SVGIG (reference sequence). Between the trimmed V and J ends, which lost 7 bases and 6 bases, there was a span of 12 bases. The chain's CDR3 is CASATGPEAFF. As DNA, the CDR3 is TGTGCCTCTGCCACAGGGCCTGAAGCTTTCTTT.

This clonotype showed up many times. This chain links TRBV3-1 with TRBJ1-2; D possibly corresponds to TRBD1 (5 bases). Trimming pared 1 base from V and 5 bases from J, leaving 14 bases between. CDR1 and CDR2 from the germline V gene are LGHDT and YNNKEL (reference sequence). This CDR3 has 15 amino acids. CDR3 bases: TGTGCCAGCAGCCAAGTAGGAGGGGCCGAGTATGGCTACACCTTC. Amino acid sequence: CASSQVGGAEYGYTF. Full variable domain (outside the CDR3, taken from reference TRBV3-1 and TRBJ1-2): DTAVSQTPKYLVTQMGNDKSIKCEQNLGHDTMYWYKQDSKKFLKIMFSYNNKELIINETVPNRFSPKSPDKAHLNLHINSLELGDSAVYFCASSQVGGAEYGYTFGSGTRLTVV.

This clonotype was seen ten or more times. This chain connects TRBV7-2 to TRBJ2-2; 7 bases map to TRBD2. Germline V gene lookup returns CDR1 SGHTA and CDR2 FQGNSA. The CDR3 runs 15 residues. J lost 4 bases, V lost 1 base, and 3 bases had no gene match. The CDR3 sequence is CASSLGRERTGELFF. The CDR3 DNA follows: TGTGCCAGCAGCTTAGGGCGGGAGCGCACCGGGGAGCTGTTTTTT.

This clonotype was found many times. The chain employs TRBV6-1 and TRBJ1-1; 7 positions agree with TRBD1. Germline CDR1 and CDR2: MNHNS and SASEGT. The CDR3 extends over 15 amino acids. V lost 10 bases, J lost 1 base, and 12 bases stayed unmatched. The CDR3 bases are TGTGCCACCGAGGGCCGACAGGGTGCGAACACTGAAGCTTTCTTT. Translated, it gives CATEGRQGANTEAFF.

The chain is built from TRBV7-8 and TRBJ2-6; TRBD2 aligns across 10 bases. The V gene's germline CDR1 is SGHVS and CDR2 FQNEAQ. This CDR3 is 20 amino acids long. The V and J ends lost 0 bases and 1 base, in that order; junction bases with no gene match: 9. The CDR3 DNA reads as TGTGCCAGCAGCTTAGCGCGGGTACTAGCGGGAAGGTCTGGGGCCAACGTCCTGACTTTC. As protein: CASSLARVLAGRSGANVLTF.

The rearrangement uses TRBV10-2 and TRBJ1-6, with unresolved D. The germline V and J ends were trimmed by 8 bases and 6 bases, with 11 bases remaining between them. The CDR3 consists of 13 residues. Germline V CDR1 and CDR2: WSHSY, SAAADI. The CDR3 nucleotides read TGCGCCAGCCTTAGGGAGATTAATTCACCCCTCCACTTT. This sequence encodes CASLREINSPLHF.

This clonotype came up once. A much larger clone lies a single base off, so this may be a read error. The CDR3 does not close with the conserved phenylalanine or tryptophan, likely indicating a read error. The chain carries TRBV27 and TRBJ2-1, with 9 bases lining up with TRBD2. J was trimmed by 1 base and V by 3 bases; bases with no gene match: 4. Germline V gives CDR1 MNHEY, CDR2 SMNVEV (reference sequence). The CDR3 runs to 16 residues. The CDR3 nucleotides read TGTGCCAGCAGTTTGTTAGCGGGAGTGTCCTACAATGAGCAGTTCCTC. This translates into CASSLLAGVSYNEQFL.

The gene calls are TRBV2 and TRBJ1-2; TRBD1 aligns across 9 bases. The germline gives CDR1 SNHLY, CDR2 FYNNEI. The J segment lost 3 bases and the V segment lost 7 bases, leaving 6 bases of the junction unmatched. The CDR3 extends over 14 amino acids. The CDR3 bases are TGTGCCAGCACGCGGGACAGGGATGACTATGGCTACACCTTC. It specifies CASTRDRDDYGYTF.

The table lists this clonotype with many counts. The chain carries TRBV6-5 and TRBJ1-5; 8 bases agree with TRBD1. Germline V gives CDR1 MNHEY, CDR2 SVGAGI. Losses at the gene ends were 2 bases for V and 4 bases for J; bases not matched to a gene: 4. The CDR3 extends over 15 amino acids. The CDR3 nucleotides read TGTGCCAGCAGTTACACGACAGGGGCTAATCAGCCCCAGCATTTT. Translated: CASSYTTGANQPQHF.

This clonotype was counted ten times or more. The chain has TRBV7-9 and TRBJ1-1; D gene uncertain. V was clipped by 4 bases and J by 0 bases, with 18 bases between them. The germline V gene encodes CDR1 SEHNR and CDR2 FQNEAQ (reference sequence). There are 17 residues in the CDR3. CDR3 protein: CASSSAGSSGLNTEAFF. CDR3 nucleotides: TGTGCCAGCAGCTCAGCGGGGTCCTCGGGTTTGAACACTGAAGCTTTCTTT.

In its sample, this clonotype was seen many times. In DNA, the CDR3 is TGTGCCAGCAGCTTAGAAGTCTCACAGATCACAGATACGCAGTATTTT. It encodes CASSLEVSQITDTQYF. This chain uses TRBV11-2 with TRBJ2-3, with no clear D. Germline V gene sequence: CDR1 SGHAT, CDR2 FQNNGV. The CDR3 is made up of 16 amino acids. With 0 bases removed from V and 2 bases from J, the gap between germline ends came to 12 bases.

This clonotype was counted once. This chain joins TRBV9 and TRBJ2-7; TRBD1 matches at 9 bases. V shed 4 bases, J shed 4 bases, and the junction held 9 bases outside the gene matches. In germline, CDR1 is SGDLS, CDR2 YYNGEE. This CDR3 has 15 amino acids. The CDR3 nucleotides are TGTGCCAGCAGCCCTGGGGGGGGACAGGGTTACGAGCAGTACTTC. Protein product: CASSPGGGQGYEQYF. Variable domain in full (rest from reference TRBV9 and TRBJ2-7): DSGVTQTPKHLITATGQRVTLRCSPRSGDLSVYWYQQSLDQGLQFLIQYYNGEERAKGNILERFSAQQFPDLHSELNLSSLELGDSALYFCASSPGGGQGYEQYFGPGTRLTVT.

This clonotype showed up just a few times. The chain couples TRBV7-9 to TRBJ1-4; D gene unclear. CDR3 length: 15 amino acids. V was cut by 5 bases and J by 8 bases, with 18 bases left in between. CDR1 and CDR2 from the germline V gene are SEHNR and FQNEAQ (reference sequence). CDR3 protein: CASSPGGQSGEKLFF. The CDR3 coding sequence is TGTGCCAGCAGCCCCGGAGGGCAGTCCGGCGAAAAACTGTTTTTT.

This clonotype was recorded many times. The chain couples TRBV5-6 to TRBJ2-1; TRBD2 matches 12 bases. The V and J ends lost 4 bases and 3 bases, in that order; junction bases with no gene match: 5. The germline CDR1 and CDR2 sequences are SGHDT and YYEEEE. This CDR3 spans 16 amino acids. The CDR3 DNA is TGTGCCAGCAGCGAGACTAGCGGGAGTTTCTACAATGAGCAGTTCTTC. Protein sequence: CASSETSGSFYNEQFF.

This clonotype was detected many times. One end of the junction varies from germline; a read error may be responsible. The rearrangement joins TRBV5-1 to TRBJ1-4; D ambiguous. Germline loops: CDR1 SGHRS, CDR2 YFSETQ. The CDR3 has 15 residues. The CDR3 spells CASSLRHATNEKLFF. As DNA, the CDR3 is TGTGCCAGCAGCCTCCGACACGCAACTAATGAAAAACTGTTTTTT.

Concerning this clonotype itself: A much larger clone differs by one base, so this may be a read error. The rearrangement links TRBV30 to TRBJ2-5, with 9 bases aligning to TRBD2. Trimming at V came to 2 bases and at J to 11 bases, leaving 12 bases not matched to a gene. CDR3 length equals 14 residues. The germline V gene encodes CDR1 GTSNPN and CDR2 SVGIG (reference sequence). CDR3 DNA: TGTGCCTGGAGTATAGCGGGAGCTTACAATGAGCAGTACTTC. Translated, it gives CAWSIAGAYNEQYF.

This clonotype was seen ten or more times. This rearrangement joins TRBV7-3 to TRBJ2-2; D gene uncertain. With 3 bases removed from V and 6 bases from J, the gap between germline ends came to 8 bases. CDR1 and CDR2 from the germline V gene are SGHTA and FQGTGA. CDR3 length: 13 amino acids. CDR3 DNA: TGTGCCAGCAGCTTCCAGCGTCCCGGGGAGCTGTTTTTT. The encoded protein is CASSFQRPGELFF. Filled out from reference TRBV7-3 and TRBJ2-2, the complete variable domain reads GAGVSQTPSNKVTEKGKYVELRCDPISGHTALYWYRQSLGQGPEFLIYFQGTGAADDSGLPNDRFFAVRPEGSVSTLKIQRTERGDSAVYLCASSFQRPGELFFGEGSRLTVL.

The chain combines TRBV30 with TRBJ2-4; 13 bases map to TRBD2. CDR1 is GTSNPN and CDR2 is SVGIG in the germline V gene (reference sequence). Germline trimming cut 3 bases from V and 1 base from J; bases unmatched to any gene: 9. CDR3 size: 18 residues. The DNA of the CDR3 is TGTGCCTGGAGAGATGGACTAGCGGGAGCGGGGGCCAAAAACATTCAGTACTTC. It is translated as CAWRDGLAGAGAKNIQYF.

This clonotype was seen at least ten times. This chain joins TRBV12-3 or TRBV12-4 and TRBJ2-7; the match to TRBD2 covers 13 bases. J gave up 6 bases and V 4 bases, and 6 bases lay outside the gene matches. The CDR3 loop spans 15 amino acids. The CDR3 sequence is CASSSPGLAGLEQYF. CDR3 nucleotide sequence: TGTGCCAGCAGTTCGCCGGGACTAGCGGGACTCGAGCAGTACTTC.